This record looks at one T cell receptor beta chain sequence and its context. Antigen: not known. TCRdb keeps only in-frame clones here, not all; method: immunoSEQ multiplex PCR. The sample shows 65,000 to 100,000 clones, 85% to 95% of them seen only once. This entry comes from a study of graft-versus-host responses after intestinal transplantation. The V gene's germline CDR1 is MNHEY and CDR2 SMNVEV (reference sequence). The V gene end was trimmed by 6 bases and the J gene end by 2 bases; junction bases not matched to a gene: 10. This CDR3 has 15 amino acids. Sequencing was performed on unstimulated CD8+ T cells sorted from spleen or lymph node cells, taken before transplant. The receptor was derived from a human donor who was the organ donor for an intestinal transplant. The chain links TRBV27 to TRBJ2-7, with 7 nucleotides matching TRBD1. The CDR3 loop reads CASSSEQGRPYEQYF. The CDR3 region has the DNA TGTGCCAGCAGCTCCGAACAGGGGCGGCCCTACGAGCAGTACTTC.